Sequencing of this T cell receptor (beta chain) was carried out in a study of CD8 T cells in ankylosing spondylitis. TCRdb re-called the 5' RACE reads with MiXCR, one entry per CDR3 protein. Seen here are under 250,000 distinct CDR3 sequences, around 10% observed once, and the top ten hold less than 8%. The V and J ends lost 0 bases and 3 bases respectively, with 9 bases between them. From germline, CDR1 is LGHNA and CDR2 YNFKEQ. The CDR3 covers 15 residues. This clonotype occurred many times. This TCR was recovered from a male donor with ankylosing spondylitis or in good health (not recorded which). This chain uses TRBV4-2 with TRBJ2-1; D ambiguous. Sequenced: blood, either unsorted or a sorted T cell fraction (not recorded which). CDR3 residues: CASSQDGQIYNEQFF. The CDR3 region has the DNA TGTGCCAGCAGCCAAGATGGTCAGATCTACAATGAGCAGTTCTTC.